A single sample is the source of the 21 T cell receptor beta chains below, sequenced in a study of OX40 agonist ivuxolimab in advanced cancers. TCRdb's copy holds only in-frame clones and misses some; the assay was immunoSEQ multiplex PCR. The table records 77,000 or so clones, roughly 87% of them present only once. The input for sequencing was CD4+ or CD8+ T cells sorted from blood, taken in a trial of the OX40 agonist ivuxolimab. The source is an adult with an advanced solid tumor such as melanoma, head and neck, liver or kidney cancer.

V gene TRBV30 combines with J gene TRBJ1-3; perhaps TRBD1 as D (5 bases). V dropped 4 bases and J dropped 2 bases, with 9 bases sitting between them. The CDR3 is made up of 13 amino acids. The germline V gene encodes CDR1 GTSNPN and CDR2 SVGIG (reference sequence). The CDR3 region is CAWTIGAGNTIYF. The CDR3, as DNA: TGTGCCTGGACGATAGGGGCTGGAAACACCATATATTTT.

J is TRBJ1-4 and V is TRBV30, with TRBD1 as a possible D gene (5 bases). Trimming removed 8 bases from V and 11 bases from J, with 30 bases in between. Germline V lookup: CDR1 GTSNPN, CDR2 SVGIG (reference sequence). The CDR3 runs 16 residues. For the CDR3, the DNA is TGTGCCGGTTGGGCATCCGGGTCGGCAAATGAGGGGAAACTGTTTTTT. Translation gives CAGWASGSANEGKLFF.

The gene calls are TRBV11-3 and TRBJ1-1, with a possible D match to TRBD1 (5 bases). This CDR3 is built from 15 residues. Looked up from germline, CDR1 is SGHNT and CDR2 is YENEEA. V was trimmed by 5 bases and J by 0 bases, leaving 13 bases between them. The CDR3 coding sequence is TGTGCCAGCAGCCCTTCACAGGCTTTGAACACTGAAGCTTTCTTT. The encoded protein is CASSPSQALNTEAFF.

The chain combines TRBV6-9 with TRBJ2-5, with 11 positions matching TRBD2. Looked up from germline, CDR1 is MNHGY and CDR2 is SVAAGI. This CDR3 region has 17 residues. After removal of 6 bases from V and 2 bases from J, the junction contained 11 bases not matched to a gene. The CDR3 DNA is TGTGCCAGCAGAACGAAGACCGGGACTAGCGGACAAGAGACCCAGTACTTC. Amino acids: CASRTKTGTSGQETQYF.

V and J are TRBV6-1 and TRBJ2-7; the D gene could be TRBD1 or TRBD2 (5 bases each). The germline gives CDR1 MNHNS, CDR2 SASEGT. The V gene lost 11 bases and the J gene lost 2 bases, with 16 bases spanning the gap. The CDR3 has 13 residues. The CDR3 protein is CAGGRTVPYEQYF. The CDR3 DNA is TGTGCCGGGGGACGTACAGTACCCTACGAGCAGTACTTC.

The CDR3 spells CASSQDINSYGYTF. CDR3 DNA sequence: TGCGCCAGCAGCCAAGATATTAACAGCTATGGCTACACCTTC. The chain joins TRBV4-1 to TRBJ1-2; D is ambiguous. The length of the CDR3 is 14 residues. The germline V and J ends were trimmed by 0 bases and 4 bases, with 9 bases remaining between them. The germline CDR1 and CDR2 sequences are MGHRA and YSYEKL.

The chain joins TRBV5-1 to TRBJ2-5, with D perhaps matching TRBD2 (6 bases). Germline V CDR1 and CDR2: SGHRS, YFSETQ. This CDR3 is 14 amino acids long. V was trimmed by 4 bases and J by 4 bases, leaving 14 bases between them. CDR3 DNA sequence: TGCGCCAGCAGCGTGACTAGTAGTAGAGAGACCCAGTACTTC. Its protein product is CASSVTSSRETQYF.

The V call is TRBV5-1, the J call TRBJ2-5; D is unclear. CDR3 size: 12 residues. The V gene's germline CDR1 is SGHRS and CDR2 YFSETQ. Deletions cut 4 bases from V and 3 bases from J, with 7 bases between. The CDR3 region has the DNA TGCGCCAGCAGCGATGCGAAAGAGACCCAGTACTTC. It specifies CASSDAKETQYF.

The rearrangement links TRBV14 to TRBJ2-2, with TRBD2 as a possible D gene (6 bases). The CDR3 is 15 residues long. Germline lookup yields CDR1 SGHDN and CDR2 FVKESK. Trimming took 3 bases from V and 5 from J, leaving 13 bases between them. The CDR3 protein is CASSHPGGQTGELFF. The CDR3 bases are TGTGCCAGCAGCCACCCCGGGGGTCAGACCGGGGAGCTGTTTTTT. Combining the CDR3 with reference TRBV14 and TRBJ2-2 gives the whole variable domain EAGVTQFPSHSVIEKGQTVTLRCDPISGHDNLYWYRRVMGKEIKFLLHFVKESKQDESGMPNNRFLAERTGGTYSTLKVQPAELEDSGVYFCASSHPGGQTGELFFGEGSRLTVL.

This chain links TRBV7-2 with TRBJ2-3; unclear D gene. Germline-derived CDR1 and CDR2 are SGHTA and FQGNSA. V shed 4 bases and J shed 2 bases, with 10 bases lying between them. The CDR3 runs 14 residues. The CDR3, as DNA: TGTGCCAGCAGCTCGGAATGGACCACAGATACGCAGTATTTT. Protein product: CASSSEWTTDTQYF.

The chain couples TRBV7-2 to TRBJ2-7; D is tentatively TRBD1 or TRBD2 (5 bases each). With 1 base removed from V and 7 bases from J, the gap between germline ends came to 11 bases. The germline V gene encodes CDR1 SGHTA and CDR2 FQGNSA. This CDR3 has 13 residues. The CDR3 coding sequence is TGTGCCAGCAGCTTAGAGAGGGGTTGGGAGCAGTACTTC. Residues: CASSLERGWEQYF.

The chain employs TRBV28 and TRBJ2-5; 7 bases line up with TRBD2. The V segment lost 6 bases and the J segment 6 bases; nucleotides outside the gene matches: 7. This CDR3 comprises 13 residues. The V gene's germline CDR1 is MDHEN and CDR2 SYDVKM. The CDR3 is CASSLRGGKTQYF. The DNA of the CDR3 is TGTGCCAGCAGCTTGAGGGGAGGGAAGACCCAGTACTTC.

The chain recombines TRBV19 with TRBJ2-6, with TRBD2 matching over 7 bases. The germline CDR1 and CDR2 sequences are LNHDA and SQIVND (reference sequence). The length of the CDR3 is 15 residues. The V segment lost 5 bases and the J segment 1 base; nucleotides outside the gene matches: 2. CDR3 sequence reads: CASSLGGSGANVLTF. The CDR3 nucleotides are TGTGCCAGTAGTCTGGGAGGGTCTGGGGCCAACGTCCTGACTTTC.

The chain uses TRBV27 and TRBJ2-3, with D perhaps TRBD1 (5 bases). The length of the CDR3 is 15 residues. V lost 2 bases and J lost 1, with 10 bases in between. CDR1 and CDR2 from the germline V gene are MNHEY and SMNVEV (reference sequence). CDR3 amino acids: CASSLPGSGTDTQYF. The CDR3 DNA follows: TGTGCCAGCAGTTTACCAGGGTCTGGCACAGATACGCAGTATTTT.

V is TRBV30 and J is TRBJ1-1, with D unresolved. The CDR3 has 15 amino acids. From germline, CDR1 is GTSNPN and CDR2 SVGIG (reference sequence). Between the trimmed V and J ends, which lost 3 bases and 0 bases, there was a span of 14 bases. CDR3 coding DNA: TGTGCCTGGAGCACCGGACGGAACATGAACACTGAAGCTTTCTTT. It is translated as CAWSTGRNMNTEAFF.

The rearrangement joins TRBV28 to TRBJ2-7, with D possibly being TRBD1 (6 bases). The germline V and J ends were trimmed by 7 bases and 6 bases, with 16 bases remaining between them. Germline lookup yields CDR1 MDHEN and CDR2 SYDVKM. This CDR3 is built from 13 residues. The CDR3 loop reads CASMDSHLLEQYF. The CDR3 region has the DNA TGTGCCAGCATGGACAGCCACCTCCTCGAGCAGTACTTC.

CDR3 bases: TGTGCCAGCAGCCCCGGGGACAGGTACCAAGAGACCCAGTACTTC. This translates into CASSPGDRYQETQYF. The chain combines TRBV11-2 with TRBJ2-5; 8 bases are a match to TRBD1. This CDR3 is 15 amino acids long. Unmatched junction bases numbered 5, after V lost 5 bases and J lost 0 bases. Germline CDR1 SGHAT, CDR2 FQNNGV.

The chain uses TRBV2 and TRBJ2-7; 11 bases align to TRBD2. J was trimmed by 1 base and V by 4 bases; bases with no gene match: 3. Germline V gives CDR1 SNHLY, CDR2 FYNNEI. The length of the CDR3 is 15 residues. The CDR3 DNA sequence: TGTGCCAGCAGTGTATTAGCGGGAGGGTCCTACGAGCAGTACTTC. Translation gives CASSVLAGGSYEQYF.

The rearrangement links TRBV4-1 to TRBJ2-7, with 9 bases fitting TRBD1. The CDR3 has 19 residues. V lost 0 bases, J lost 4 bases, and 16 bases stayed unmatched. Germline V gene data show CDR1 as MGHRA and CDR2 as YSYEKL. The CDR3 protein is CASSQDQGQGIGIYYEQYF. For the CDR3, the DNA is TGCGCCAGCAGCCAAGATCAAGGACAGGGGATCGGGATTTATTACGAGCAGTACTTC.

V and J are TRBV4-2 and TRBJ2-5, with D perhaps TRBD2 (5 bases). The germline V gene encodes CDR1 LGHNA and CDR2 YNFKEQ. The V end lost 3 bases, the J end lost 4 bases, and 21 bases lay between the germline ends. This CDR3 spans 17 amino acids. The CDR3 loop reads CASSHRIGFERVETQYF. CDR3 coding DNA: TGTGCCAGCAGCCATCGAATCGGGTTCGAGAGGGTAGAGACCCAGTACTTC.

V usage is TRBV18 and J usage is TRBJ2-7; D call uncertain. The V gene's germline CDR1 is KGHSH and CDR2 LQKENI. This CDR3 comprises 12 residues. V was clipped by 5 bases and J by 4 bases, with 9 bases between them. The CDR3 DNA reads as TGTGCCAGCTCAGAGGTCCTGTACGAGCAGTACTTC. This gives the protein CASSEVLYEQYF. The variable domain in full, completed from reference TRBV18 and TRBJ2-7, reads NAGVMQNPRHLVRRRGQEARLRCSPMKGHSHVYWYRQLPEEGLKFMVYLQKENIIDESGMPKERFSAEFPKEGPSILRIQQVVRGDSAAYFCASSEVLYEQYFGPGTRLTVT.